Below are 26 T cell receptor beta chains sequenced from a single sample in a study of OX40 agonist ivuxolimab in advanced cancers. Sequencing used immunoSEQ multiplex PCR; TCRdb keeps in-frame clones, though not all of them. The sample carries under 25,000 clones, 74% recorded once. The starting material was CD4+ or CD8+ T cells sorted from blood, obtained in a trial of the OX40 agonist ivuxolimab. Source of these receptors: an adult with an advanced solid tumor such as melanoma, head and neck, liver or kidney cancer.

The J gene is TRBJ2-2, the V gene TRBV28; 7 nucleotides align to TRBD1. The CDR3 is 18 amino acids. Trimming at V came to 6 bases and at J to 2 bases, leaving 15 bases not matched to a gene. The germline gives CDR1 MDHEN, CDR2 SYDVKM. CDR3 amino acids: CASRRLISGQANTGELFF. The CDR3 DNA reads TGTGCCAGCAGACGACTCATAAGCGGACAGGCTAACACCGGGGAGCTGTTTTTT.

CDR3 in DNA: TGTCCTGGGAGAAGCGAACAAAGTCGGGCCAACGTCCTGACTTTC. Translation: CPGRSEQSRANVLTF. The rearrangement uses TRBV22-1 and TRBJ2-6; the table's D call, TRBD2, has no DNA check behind it. TRBV22-1 is described as a pseudogene. The CDR3 extends over 15 amino acids.

The chain carries TRBV27 and TRBJ1-1; D not resolved. Trimming stripped 3 bases from V and 0 bases from J, with 5 bases between. Germline V gives CDR1 MNHEY, CDR2 SMNVEV (reference sequence). This CDR3 is 13 amino acids long. CDR3 sequence (DNA): TGTGCCAGCAGTTTCATTTTGAACACTGAAGCTTTCTTT. As protein: CASSFILNTEAFF.

The V and J genes are TRBV19 and TRBJ2-2; D remains ambiguous. The CDR3 length is 13 residues. Germline V gives CDR1 LNHDA, CDR2 SQIVND (reference sequence). V lost 5 bases and J 4 bases, leaving 8 bases between the germline ends. The CDR3: CASSLTSTGELFF. CDR3 sequence (DNA): TGTGCCAGTAGTCTGACGAGCACCGGGGAGCTGTTTTTT.

This chain connects TRBV9 to TRBJ1-3, with a possible D match to TRBD1 (5 bases). This CDR3 spans 19 amino acids. The V end was cut by 0 bases, the J end by 0 bases, with 19 bases between. CDR1 is SGDLS and CDR2 is YYNGEE in the germline V gene. CDR3 in amino acids: CASSVAAGTPGSSGNTIYF. CDR3 DNA: TGTGCCAGCAGCGTAGCGGCCGGGACTCCCGGTTCCTCTGGAAACACCATATATTTT. Together with reference TRBV9 and TRBJ1-3, the CDR3 gives the full variable domain: DSGVTQTPKHLITATGQRVTLRCSPRSGDLSVYWYQQSLDQGLQFLIQYYNGEERAKGNILERFSAQQFPDLHSELNLSSLELGDSALYFCASSVAAGTPGSSGNTIYFGEGSWLTVV.

The rearrangement links TRBV15 to TRBJ2-7; 9 positions match TRBD1. This CDR3 has 19 residues. The germline V gene encodes CDR1 LNHNV and CDR2 YYDKDF (reference sequence). V shed 0 bases and J 0 bases; nucleotides not matched to a gene: 12. This CDR3 is CATSRDFGLGTGFSYEQYF. The CDR3 nucleotides read TGTGCCACCAGCAGAGATTTTGGTCTTGGGACAGGGTTCTCCTACGAGCAGTACTTC.

V usage is TRBV28 and J usage is TRBJ1-2; a weak D match, TRBD1 (5 bases). V was shortened by 6 bases and J by 4 bases, with 12 bases between the two germline ends. CDR3 length equals 13 residues. Per germline, CDR1 MDHEN and CDR2 SYDVKM. CDR3 sequence (DNA): TGTGCCAGCAGATTACAGGAAGGCTATGGCTACACCTTC. Its translation: CASRLQEGYGYTF.

The sample holds a few counts of this clone. This chain uses TRBV7-9 with TRBJ1-1; no definite D call. V was trimmed by 8 bases and J by 8 bases, leaving 9 bases between them. This CDR3 has 10 amino acids. CDR1 and CDR2 (germline): SEHNR, FQNEAQ (reference sequence). DNA of the CDR3: TGTGCCAGCCAGAATTTGGAAGCTTTCTTT. Translation: CASQNLEAFF.

The chain joins TRBV5-4 to TRBJ2-2, with D unclear. The V end lost 0 bases, the J end lost 10 bases, and 13 bases lay between the germline ends. CDR3 size: 14 residues. Germline V gene sequence: CDR1 SGHNT, CDR2 YYREEE (reference sequence). The CDR3 protein is CASSLAGRSKELFF. The CDR3 DNA is TGTGCCAGCAGCTTGGCGGGCCGTTCGAAGGAGCTGTTTTTT.

The J gene is TRBJ1-5, the V gene TRBV6-5, with D unclear. Per germline, CDR1 MNHEY and CDR2 SVGAGI. V shed 2 bases and J shed 0 bases, with 8 bases lying between them. The CDR3 covers 15 residues. The CDR3 is CASSYSDHSNQPQHF. Written as DNA, the CDR3 is TGTGCCAGCAGTTACAGCGATCATAGCAATCAGCCCCAGCATTTT.

The chain uses TRBV6-6 and TRBJ2-1, with D unclear. This CDR3 has 12 amino acids. Between the trimmed V and J ends, which lost 2 bases and 7 bases, there was a span of 6 bases. Germline V CDR1 and CDR2: MNHNY, SVGAGI (reference sequence). The CDR3 here is CASSYPLNEQFF. The CDR3 DNA reads TGTGCCAGCAGTTACCCGCTAAATGAGCAGTTCTTC.

The chain uses TRBV5-6 and TRBJ1-3; D remains unclear. Germline assignment: CDR1 SGHDT and CDR2 YYEEEE. Trimming cost V 2 bases and J 7 bases, with 7 bases left between them. This CDR3 contains 12 residues. Here the CDR3 DNA reads TGTGCCAGCAGCTTTAACGAGAACACCATATATTTT. Protein: CASSFNENTIYF.

This chain uses TRBV6-5 with TRBJ2-7; D is ambiguous. Trimming removed 2 bases at V and 7 bases at J, with 9 bases between. The CDR3 extends over 12 amino acids. The germline gives CDR1 MNHEY, CDR2 SVGAGI. Written as DNA, the CDR3 is TGTGCCAGCAGTTACGTATCCGGGGAGCAGTACTTC. Protein product: CASSYVSGEQYF.

This clone came up once. The gene calls are TRBV28 and TRBJ2-1, with 12 bases lining up with TRBD2. From germline, CDR1 is MDHEN and CDR2 SYDVKM. This CDR3 spans 19 amino acids. V lost 5 bases to trimming and J lost 8 bases; unmatched junction nucleotides: 19. DNA for the CDR3: TGTGCCAGCAGTGCTAGGGCACTAGCGGGAGGAGAAAGTGTCTATGAGCAGTTCTTC. This encodes CASSARALAGGESVYEQFF.

A few counts support this clone. The V call is TRBV18, the J call TRBJ1-2; D call uncertain. CDR3 size: 14 residues. Germline assignment: CDR1 KGHSH and CDR2 LQKENI. Deletions cut 0 bases from V and 4 bases from J, with 9 bases between. Written as DNA, the CDR3 is TGTGCCAGCTCACCACCGTTGGAACTCTATGGCTACACCTTC. Translating it yields CASSPPLELYGYTF.

The chain joins TRBV28 to TRBJ1-3, with D possibly matching TRBD1 (5 bases). The V end was cut by 4 bases, the J end by 0 bases, with 7 bases between. Germline V gives CDR1 MDHEN, CDR2 SYDVKM. This CDR3 is built from 14 residues. The CDR3 DNA follows: TGTGCCAGCAGTTGGGGGGACTCTGGAAACACCATATATTTT. As protein: CASSWGDSGNTIYF.

The chain is built from TRBV28 and TRBJ2-5, with D perhaps matching TRBD1 or TRBD2 (5 bases each). Trimming left V 7 bases short and J 4 bases short, with 19 bases between. The germline V gene encodes CDR1 MDHEN and CDR2 SYDVKM. The CDR3 is 15 residues long. The CDR3 is CASTIGSSGGETQYF. The CDR3, as DNA: TGTGCCAGCACCATAGGGAGCAGTGGGGGAGAGACCCAGTACTTC.

The chain joins TRBV13 to TRBJ1-1; D is ambiguous. The CDR3 totals 14 residues. The V gene lost 3 bases and the J gene lost 0 bases, with 8 bases spanning the gap. CDR1 is PRHDT, CDR2 FYEKMQ, per germline (reference sequence). The CDR3 region is CASSFKGLNTEAFF. The CDR3 DNA is TGTGCCAGCAGCTTCAAAGGCTTGAACACTGAAGCTTTCTTT. The variable domain in full, with the rest retrieved from reference TRBV13 and TRBJ1-1, is AAGVIQSPRHLIKEKRETATLKCYPIPRHDTVYWYQQGPGQDPQFLISFYEKMQSDKGSIPDRFSAQQFSDYHSELNMSSLELGDSALYFCASSFKGLNTEAFFGQGTRLTVV.

The chain joins TRBV5-1 to TRBJ2-7; D possibly corresponds to TRBD1 (6 bases). Germline CDR1 reads SGHRS; CDR2 reads YFSETQ. The germline V and J ends were trimmed by 4 bases and 2 bases, with 16 bases remaining between them. This CDR3 is 15 amino acids long. CDR3 protein: CASSEGWTAAYEQYF. As DNA, the CDR3 is TGCGCCAGCAGCGAGGGTTGGACAGCTGCCTACGAGCAGTACTTC. Combining the CDR3 with reference TRBV5-1 and TRBJ2-7 gives the whole variable domain KAGVTQTPRYLIKTRGQQVTLSCSPISGHRSVSWYQQTPGQGLQFLFEYFSETQRNKGNFPGRFSGRQFSNSRSEMNVSTLELGDSALYLCASSEGWTAAYEQYFGPGTRLTVT.

This chain connects TRBV4-1 to TRBJ1-5; no definite D call. V was pared by 1 base and J by 4 bases, with 8 bases between. The CDR3 length is 14 residues. Germline V lookup: CDR1 MGHRA, CDR2 YSYEKL. CDR3 residues: CASSQGWGNQPQHF. The CDR3, as DNA: TGCGCCAGCAGCCAAGGTTGGGGTAATCAGCCCCAGCATTTT.

This clone is a singleton in its sample. The J gene is TRBJ1-3, the V gene TRBV9; no clear D. Germline CDR1 reads SGDLS; CDR2 reads YYNGEE. Between the trimmed V and J ends, which lost 4 bases and 1 base, there was a span of 6 bases. The CDR3 is made up of 13 amino acids. Written as DNA, the CDR3 is TGTGCCAGCAGCAGTCAGTCTGGAAACACCATATATTTT. Translating it yields CASSSQSGNTIYF. Looking up the rest from reference TRBV9 and TRBJ1-3 gives the full variable domain: DSGVTQTPKHLITATGQRVTLRCSPRSGDLSVYWYQQSLDQGLQFLIQYYNGEERAKGNILERFSAQQFPDLHSELNLSSLELGDSALYFCASSSQSGNTIYFGEGSWLTVV.

The rearrangement links TRBV30 to TRBJ2-1, with a tentative D call TRBD2 (6 bases). Germline V gene lookup returns CDR1 GTSNPN and CDR2 SVGIG (reference sequence). V lost 5 bases and J 9 bases, leaving 11 bases between the germline ends. The length of the CDR3 is 11 residues. This CDR3 reads CAWGGGSEQFF. As DNA, the CDR3 is TGTGCCTGGGGAGGAGGGAGTGAGCAGTTCTTC.

The chain combines TRBV10-3 with TRBJ2-1, with 8 bases matching TRBD2. Germline-derived CDR1 and CDR2 are ENHRY and SYGVKD. V gave up 0 bases and J gave up 2 bases; unmatched junction bases: 3. The CDR3 covers 16 residues. CDR3 sequence reads: CAISESAGGTYNEQFF. The CDR3 DNA follows: TGTGCCATCAGTGAGTCGGCGGGGGGCACCTACAATGAGCAGTTCTTC.

The chain is built from TRBV11-1 and TRBJ2-3; 7 bases are a match to TRBD2. Germline CDR1 and CDR2: SGHAT and FQDESV (reference sequence). Trimming took 5 bases from V and 3 from J; bases not matched to a gene: 8. The CDR3 contains 15 residues. The CDR3 coding sequence is TGTGCCAGCAGCGGTTGGACTAGAACAACAGATACGCAGTATTTT. This sequence encodes CASSGWTRTTDTQYF.

This clone was observed a single time. The chain uses TRBV27 and TRBJ1-5, with TRBD1 matching over 8 bases. The germline V gene has CDR1 MNHEY and CDR2 SMNVEV (reference sequence). The CDR3 runs 16 residues. V gave up 0 bases and J gave up 10 bases; unmatched junction bases: 11. CDR3 residues: CASSLSGQGPGYPQHF. The CDR3 DNA reads TGTGCCAGCAGTTTATCCGGACAGGGACCGGGGTACCCCCAGCATTTT.

This chain links TRBV27 with TRBJ2-1, with 7 bases fitting TRBD1. The CDR3 totals 15 residues. Germline CDR1 MNHEY, CDR2 SMNVEV (reference sequence). With V trimmed by 6 bases and J by 1 base, 6 bases remained unmatched. The DNA for the CDR3 is TGTGCCAGCAGAGCCGGGACAGAATCCTACAATGAGCAGTTCTTC. Protein sequence: CASRAGTESYNEQFF.